This is a list of T cell receptor beta chains from one sample in a study of T-cell memory formation after mild COVID-19. TCRdb called the 5' RACE reads again in MiXCR, with one record for every CDR3 protein. The sample records 470,000 or so distinct CDR3 sequences, approximately 18% being singletons. Sample: PBMCs or a T cell subset sorted from them (not recorded which). All receptors come from an adult woman who had mild COVID-19 (a few samples of this study predate the infection). Cell type and time point are not known. Both conserved end residues are trimmed from each CDR3. A D gene is named only where the DNA matches it firmly.

v_call d_call cdr3_aa
TRBV6-6 - ASSADPKNTEAF
TRBV12-3/TRBV12-4 - ASSLAHVRTANTGELF
TRBV18 - ASSPRSGGATGANVLT
TRBV6-5 - ASSFVQGRTGELF
TRBV6-1 - ASSAQVGVPDTDTQY
TRBV7-6 - ASSLRPLGATDTQY
TRBV7-2 - ASSLNLLRAAGNEQF
TRBV29-1 TRBD1 SVWTGHYNEQF
TRBV2 TRBD2 ASVRRGSYNEQF
TRBV20-1 - SAREMRKNTEAF
TRBV5-1 - ASSLGVGGSYNEQF
TRBV4-1 - ASSLRSGGGETQY
TRBV6-5 TRBD1 ASSYSLGPTGSFEQY
TRBV20-1 - SAPTNRGQETQY
TRBV27 TRBD1 ASRTGVGHTDTQY
TRBV21-1 - ASSSRSGPTGELF
TRBV30 - AWIDDADNEQF
TRBV11-2 - ASSSALSWETQY
TRBV6-5 - ASSRSLLQVAYEQY
TRBV12-3/TRBV12-4 TRBD1 ASSRTGENTEAF
TRBV29-1 - SVEDRLEGTEAF
TRBV12-3/TRBV12-4 - ASGLRVAGYT
TRBV6-5 - ASSFGVEAF
TRBV6-1 TRBD2 ASSEVLAGGPGDTQY
TRBV6-5 - ASSYSWIGGYEQY
TRBV6-2/TRBV6-3 TRBD2 ASSPGDHSGPSHNEQF
TRBV12-3/TRBV12-4 - ASSATIGNEQF
TRBV20-1 - SAHRGAGNTEAF
TRBV5-1 - ASSFSQGRSPLH
TRBV12-3/TRBV12-4 TRBD2 ASSSGLAGVYEQY
TRBV5-1 TRBD2 ASSVQRGRTDTQY
TRBV12-3/TRBV12-4 - ASSWGSSGANVLT
TRBV7-3 - ASSPLSGRGEWPGSCF
TRBV28 - ASSPAGERNGYT
TRBV7-9 - ASSHPASGNTIY
TRBV19 - ASSIGPGRSNQPQH
TRBV12-3/TRBV12-4 - ASSLGNLNTEAF
TRBV20-1 - SARSGTVNSPLH
TRBV6-6 TRBD1 ASRPGGGQPQH
TRBV4-3 - ASSQDRLSDSPLH
TRBV4-1 - ASSRDRNQETQY
TRBV5-1 - ASSLQASSYEQY
TRBV20-1 TRBD2 SAYSGGKDTQY
TRBV5-6 - ASSFWAGRLQETQY
TRBV19 - ASSRSPGKGHQPQH
TRBV12-3/TRBV12-4 TRBD2 ASSPSPLAGISYEQY
TRBV20-1 TRBD1 SARDGTGSFNEQF